This is a list of T cell receptor beta chains from one sample in a study of beta chain features in type 1 diabetes. Profiling relied on immunoSEQ multiplex PCR, and the TCRdb table lists in-frame clones only, not all of them. The table has roughly 240,000 clones, roughly 24% seen once. Input material: naive CD4+ T cells from blood. The receptors derive from a woman under 40 with type 1 diabetes. CDR3s include the opening cysteine and the closing phenylalanine or tryptophan.

TRBV4-1	TRBJ2-1	15	CASSQDGRDYNEQFF
TRBV9	TRBJ2-3	15	CASSVEGQRSDTQYF
TRBV2	TRBJ2-7	14	CASSEARMSSEQYF
TRBV30	TRBJ1-5	14	CAWSPGGGNQPQHF
TRBV28	TRBJ2-1	13	CASSGGQNNEQFF
TRBV28	TRBJ2-1	12	CASERRGIEQFF
TRBV5-1	TRBJ2-2	15	CASSPSLADTGELFF
TRBV29-1	TRBJ2-7	12	CSVTFSDYEQYF
TRBV4-2	TRBJ2-7	15	CASSPGASGRYEQYF
TRBV28	TRBJ2-3	14	CASSPVGPTDTQYF
TRBV7-2	TRBJ1-2	15	CASSVGQGAGYGYTF
TRBV9	TRBJ2-4	15	CASSVEGAYKNIQYF
TRBV10-3	TRBJ2-7	13	CAISGNGGNEQYF
TRBV30	TRBJ2-7	11	CAWSSAQVQYF
TRBV7-9	TRBJ2-1	14	CASSFDSTGVEQFF
TRBV5-1	TRBJ2-7	14	CASSLDGRGYEQYF
TRBV5-1	TRBJ2-2	17	CASTRLGPSLNTGELFF
TRBV19	TRBJ1-1	13	CASSTGSSTEAFF
TRBV28	TRBJ1-4	15	CASSGGVGADEKLFF
TRBV16	TRBJ2-1	13	CASRPGSGDEQFF
TRBV28	TRBJ1-1	15	CASSSSGTEHTEAFF
TRBV18	TRBJ2-3	13	CASSPLSSDTQYF
TRBV28	TRBJ2-1	12	CASGTSSNEQFF
TRBV7-2	TRBJ2-3	17	CASSLDGLAVSTDTQYF
TRBV7-9	TRBJ2-1	17	CASSPMWSISSYNEQFF
TRBV30	TRBJ1-1	11	CAGERGLEAFF
TRBV30	TRBJ1-1	12	CAWSATDTEAFF
TRBV27	TRBJ1-1	15	CASSPGTVEDTEAFF
TRBV5-1	TRBJ2-5	12	CASSVDRETQYF
TRBV5-1	TRBJ2-5	16	CASSLVAGLEQETQYF
TRBV27	TRBJ2-5	14	CASSITGGRETQYF
TRBV19	TRBJ2-7	14	CASSIDRGPYEQYF